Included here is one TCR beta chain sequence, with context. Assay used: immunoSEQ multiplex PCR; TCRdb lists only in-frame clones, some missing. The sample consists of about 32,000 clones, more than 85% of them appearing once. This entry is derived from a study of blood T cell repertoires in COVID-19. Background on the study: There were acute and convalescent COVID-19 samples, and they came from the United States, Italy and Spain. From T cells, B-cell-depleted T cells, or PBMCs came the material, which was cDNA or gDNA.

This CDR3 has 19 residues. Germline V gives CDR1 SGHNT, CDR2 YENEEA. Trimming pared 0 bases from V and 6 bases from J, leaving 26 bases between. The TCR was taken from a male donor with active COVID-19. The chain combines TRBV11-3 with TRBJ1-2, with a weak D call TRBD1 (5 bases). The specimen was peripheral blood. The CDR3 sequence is CASSLEGGAFGPFMDGYTF. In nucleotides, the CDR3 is TGTGCCAGCAGCTTAGAGGGCGGGGCATTCGGCCCTTTTATGGATGGCTACACCTTC.